One and the same sample provided the 5 T cell receptor beta chains below, sequenced in a study of blood T cell repertoires in COVID-19. Repertoires were generated with immunoSEQ multiplex PCR, while TCRdb's copy carries only in-frame clones and drops some. The sample consists of about 240,000 clones, 86% of them appearing once. The sequenced sample consisted of peripheral blood. These receptors were collected from a woman aged 30 to 39 who had recovered from COVID-19.

The V and J genes are TRBV12-3 or TRBV12-4 and TRBJ1-2; TRBD1 aligns across 7 bases. The CDR3 sequence is 13 residues long. Trimming took 0 bases from V and 7 from J; bases not matched to a gene: 2. CDR3 DNA sequence: TGTGCCAGCAGTTTAGCAGGGGGCCGTGGCTACACCTTC. Translating gives CASSLAGGRGYTF.

This clone was seen only a few times. The identical CDR3 is also encoded by other nucleotide sequences in the sample. The chain recombines TRBV5-1 with TRBJ1-6, with 9 bases matching TRBD1. The CDR3 is 15 residues long. V gave up 1 base and J gave up 5 bases; unmatched junction bases: 1. The germline V gene encodes CDR1 SGHRS and CDR2 YFSETQ. DNA of the CDR3: TGCGCCAGCAGCTTGAGGACAGGGGATAATTCACCCCTCCACTTT. It codes for CASSLRTGDNSPLHF.

The chain has TRBV18 and TRBJ1-5, with 7 bases fitting TRBD1. The V gene end was trimmed by 2 bases and the J gene end by 4 bases; junction bases not matched to a gene: 2. CDR1 and CDR2 from the germline V gene are KGHSH and LQKENI. This CDR3 region has 14 residues. In nucleotides, the CDR3 is TGTGCCAGCTCACCATCAGGGGGGAATCAGCCCCAGCATTTT. It is translated as CASSPSGGNQPQHF. The entire variable domain, with the rest obtained from reference TRBV18 and TRBJ1-5, is as follows: NAGVMQNPRHLVRRRGQEARLRCSPMKGHSHVYWYRQLPEEGLKFMVYLQKENIIDESGMPKERFSAEFPKEGPSILRIQQVVRGDSAAYFCASSPSGGNQPQHFGDGTRLSIL.

The chain joins TRBV7-6 to TRBJ1-4; 9 positions match TRBD1. Germline values: CDR1 SGHVS, CDR2 FNYEAQ. The J segment lost 7 bases and the V segment lost 5 bases, leaving 11 bases of the junction unmatched. CDR3 length equals 16 residues. CDR3: CASSKYTGGGGEKLFF. The CDR3 DNA sequence: TGTGCCAGCAGCAAATATACAGGGGGCGGGGGTGAAAAACTGTTTTTT.

The chain carries TRBV3-1 (or the pseudogene TRBV3-2) and TRBJ1-5; the D gene is possibly TRBD1 (6 bases). This CDR3 contains 15 residues. Per the germline V gene, CDR1 is LGHDT and CDR2 is YNNKEL (reference sequence). Between the trimmed V and J ends, which lost 1 base and 4 bases, there was a span of 11 bases. CDR3 DNA: TGTGCCAGCAGCCAAGGCCAGGGGCAGAATCAGCCCCAGCATTTT. Its translation: CASSQGQGQNQPQHF.